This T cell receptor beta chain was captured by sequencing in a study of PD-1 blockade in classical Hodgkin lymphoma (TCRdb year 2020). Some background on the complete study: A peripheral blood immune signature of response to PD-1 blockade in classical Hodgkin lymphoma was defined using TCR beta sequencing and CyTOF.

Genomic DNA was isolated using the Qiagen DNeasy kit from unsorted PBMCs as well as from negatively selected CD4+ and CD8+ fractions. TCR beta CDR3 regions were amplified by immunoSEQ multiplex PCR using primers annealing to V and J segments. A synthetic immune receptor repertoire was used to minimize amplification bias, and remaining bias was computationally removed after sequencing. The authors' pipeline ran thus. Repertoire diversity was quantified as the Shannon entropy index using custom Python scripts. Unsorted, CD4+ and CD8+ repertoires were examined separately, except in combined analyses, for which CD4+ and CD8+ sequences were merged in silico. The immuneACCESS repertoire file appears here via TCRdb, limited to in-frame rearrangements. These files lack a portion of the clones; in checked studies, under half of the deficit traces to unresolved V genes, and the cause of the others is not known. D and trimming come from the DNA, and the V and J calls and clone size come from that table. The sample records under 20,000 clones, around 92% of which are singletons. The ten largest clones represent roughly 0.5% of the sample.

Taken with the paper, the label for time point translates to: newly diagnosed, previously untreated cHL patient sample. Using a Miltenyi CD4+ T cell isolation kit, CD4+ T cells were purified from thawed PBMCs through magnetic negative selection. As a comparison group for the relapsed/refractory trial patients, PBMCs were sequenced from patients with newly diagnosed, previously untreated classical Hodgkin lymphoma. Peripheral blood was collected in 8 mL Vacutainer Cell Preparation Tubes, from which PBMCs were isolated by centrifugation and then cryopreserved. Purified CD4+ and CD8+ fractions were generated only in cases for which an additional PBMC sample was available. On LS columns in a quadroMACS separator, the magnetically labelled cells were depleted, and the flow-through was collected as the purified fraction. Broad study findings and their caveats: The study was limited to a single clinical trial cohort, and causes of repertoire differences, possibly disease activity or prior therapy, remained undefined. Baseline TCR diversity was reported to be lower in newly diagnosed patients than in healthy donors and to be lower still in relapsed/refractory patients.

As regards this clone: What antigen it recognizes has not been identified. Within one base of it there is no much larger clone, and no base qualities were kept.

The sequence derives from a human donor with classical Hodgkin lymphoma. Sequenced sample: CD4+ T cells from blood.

The nucleotides are TGTGCCAGCAGCTTGGCTCCGGCGAGCTCCTACGAGCAGTACTTC. Its product reads: CASSLAPASSYEQYF. The sequence joins TRBV5-8 to TRBJ2-7, with no confident D gene call. As encoded in the germline V gene, CDR1 is SGHTS while CDR2 is YDEGEE. Including the terminal cysteine and phenylalanine, the CDR3 comprises 15 residues. The CDR3 DNA has 45 bases and is translated from base 1. The junction shows trimming of 0 bases on V and 0 bases on J, plus 10 bases between the germline ends.